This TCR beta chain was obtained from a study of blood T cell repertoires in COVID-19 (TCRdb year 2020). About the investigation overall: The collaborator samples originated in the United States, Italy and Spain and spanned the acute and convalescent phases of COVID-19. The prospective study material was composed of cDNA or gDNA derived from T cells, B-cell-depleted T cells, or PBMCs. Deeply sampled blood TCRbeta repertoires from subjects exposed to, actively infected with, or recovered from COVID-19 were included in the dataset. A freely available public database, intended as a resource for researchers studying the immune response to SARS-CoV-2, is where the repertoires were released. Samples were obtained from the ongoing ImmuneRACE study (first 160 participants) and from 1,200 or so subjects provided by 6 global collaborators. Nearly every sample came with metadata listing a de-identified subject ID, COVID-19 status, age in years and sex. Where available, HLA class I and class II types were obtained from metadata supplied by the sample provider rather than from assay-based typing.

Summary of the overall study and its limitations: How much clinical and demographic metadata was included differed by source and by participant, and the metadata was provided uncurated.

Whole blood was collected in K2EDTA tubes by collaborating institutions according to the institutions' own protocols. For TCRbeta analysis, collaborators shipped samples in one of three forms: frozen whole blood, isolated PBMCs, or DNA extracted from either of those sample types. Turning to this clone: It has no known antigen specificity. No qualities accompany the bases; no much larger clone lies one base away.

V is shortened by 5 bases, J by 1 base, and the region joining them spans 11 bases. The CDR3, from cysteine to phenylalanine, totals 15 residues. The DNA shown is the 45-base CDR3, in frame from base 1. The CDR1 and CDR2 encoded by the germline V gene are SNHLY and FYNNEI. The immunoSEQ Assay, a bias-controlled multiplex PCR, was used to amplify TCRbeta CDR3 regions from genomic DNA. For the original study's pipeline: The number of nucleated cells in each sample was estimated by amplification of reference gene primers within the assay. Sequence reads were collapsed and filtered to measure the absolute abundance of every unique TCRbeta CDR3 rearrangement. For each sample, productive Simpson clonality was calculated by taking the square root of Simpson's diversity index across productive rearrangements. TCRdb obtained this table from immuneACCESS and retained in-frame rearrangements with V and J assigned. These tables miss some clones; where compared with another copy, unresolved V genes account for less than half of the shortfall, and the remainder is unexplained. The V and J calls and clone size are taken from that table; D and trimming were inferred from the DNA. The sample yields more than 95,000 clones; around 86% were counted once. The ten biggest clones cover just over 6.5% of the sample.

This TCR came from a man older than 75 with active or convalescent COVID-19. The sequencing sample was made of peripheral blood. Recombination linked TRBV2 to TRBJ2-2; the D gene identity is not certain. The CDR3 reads CASSPTRLNTGELFF. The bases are TGTGCCAGCAGTCCTACCCGGTTGAACACCGGGGAGCTGTTTTTT.